A single sample is the source of the 20 T cell receptor beta chains below, sequenced in a study of post-analysis software for immune sequencing data. Whole-study results and caveats: Five TRBV segments appeared more often in patients than in controls, and TRBV5-6, TRBV5-1 and TRBV20-1 were among these.

The library was made from cDNA and included unique molecular identifiers. TCRdb re-analysed the PCR reads in MiXCR, keeping a single row per CDR3 protein. The table records around 700,000 distinct CDR3 sequences, approximately 60% of them present only once. Their antigens remain unidentified. Sequencing was carried out using blood. The source is a girl aged 2 to 9 with multiple sclerosis.

The rearrangement uses TRBV3-1 and TRBJ2-2; D gene ambiguous. The CDR3 loop spans 15 amino acids. Germline assignment: CDR1 LGHDT and CDR2 YNNKEL (reference sequence). V gave up 1 base and J gave up 4 bases, with 10 bases separating them. CDR3 residues: CASSQVNPSTGELFF. The CDR3 nucleotides read TGTGCCAGCAGCCAAGTTAACCCGAGCACCGGGGAGCTGTTTTTT.

The chain recombines TRBV20-1 with TRBJ2-3; D is undetermined. Germline assignment: CDR1 DFQATT and CDR2 SNEGSKA (reference sequence). This CDR3 is 13 amino acids long. V was shortened by 3 bases and J by 2 bases, with 9 bases between the two germline ends. CDR3 DNA sequence: TGCAGTGCTAGCATACTTTCCACAGATACGCAGTATTTT. The encoded protein is CSASILSTDTQYF.

This clonotype was observed a few times. This chain links TRBV20-1 with TRBJ2-5, with 11 positions matching TRBD2. With 1 base clipped from V and 5 bases from J, the junction kept 12 bases outside the gene matches. The CDR3 has 17 residues. Germline CDR1 is DFQATT and CDR2 is SNEGSKA (reference sequence). The CDR3 region has the DNA TGCAGTGCTAGAGTCGTCCTAGCGGGGGGTATGTGGGAGACCCAGTACTTC. Translated: CSARVVLAGGMWETQYF.

The rearrangement links TRBV4-1 to TRBJ2-1; D is perhaps TRBD1 or TRBD2 (6 bases each). V shed 1 base and J shed 3 bases, with 13 bases lying between them. The CDR3 spans 16 residues. The germline gives CDR1 MGHRA, CDR2 YSYEKL. The CDR3 DNA follows: TGCGCCAGCAGCCAAGTACGGGGGCCTTTCTACAATGAGCAGTTCTTC. This codes for CASSQVRGPFYNEQFF.

V and J are TRBV29-1 and TRBJ2-7; D may be TRBD1 (6 bases). Germline V gene sequence: CDR1 SQVTM, CDR2 ANQGSEA. This CDR3 is 12 amino acids long. Trimming removed 5 bases at V and 5 bases at J, with 13 bases between. CDR3 coding DNA: TGCAGCGTTAAAGGGGGATCCCACGAGCAGTACTTC. Encoded protein: CSVKGGSHEQYF.

J is TRBJ2-7 and V is TRBV6-1; 7 bases agree with TRBD1. Germline CDR1 is MNHNS and CDR2 is SASEGT. Unmatched junction bases numbered 22, after V lost 6 bases and J lost 5 bases. The length of the CDR3 is 18 residues. The CDR3 spells CASSPQDRTNHSYNEQYF. The CDR3 DNA sequence: TGTGCCAGCAGCCCCCAGGACAGGACAAACCATTCATATAACGAGCAGTACTTC.

V usage is TRBV27 and J usage is TRBJ2-5; the D is unclear. Matching the DNA end better, TRBJ2-7 makes the J call doubtful. Germline values: CDR1 MNHEY, CDR2 SMNVEV (reference sequence). The CDR3 covers 13 residues. CDR3 residues: CASSSTEAHEQYF. The CDR3 DNA is TGTGCCAGCAGCTCGACTGAGGCCCACGAGCAGTACTTC.

This clonotype was detected only once. J is TRBJ2-7 and V is TRBV11-2; D may be TRBD2 (5 bases). CDR3 length: 14 amino acids. Germline V gene sequence: CDR1 SGHAT, CDR2 FQNNGV. The V and J ends lost 3 bases and 0 bases respectively, with 9 bases between them. CDR3 nucleotides: TGTGCCAGCAGCTTGAGGGCGGTCTCCTACGAGCAGTACTTC. Translating gives CASSLRAVSYEQYF.

This clonotype was seen repeatedly, ten times or more. V gene TRBV2 combines with J gene TRBJ2-5; D gene unclear. This CDR3 is 9 amino acids long. Germline V gene data show CDR1 as SNHLY and CDR2 as FYNNEI. V was pared by 8 bases and J by 5 bases, with 3 bases between. The CDR3 nucleotides read TGTGCCAGCGGGGAGACCCAGTACTTC. Translating gives CASGETQYF. The full variable domain, in which reference TRBV2 and TRBJ2-5 provide the parts outside the CDR3, is EPEVTQTPSHQVTQMGQEVILRCVPISNHLYFYWYRQILGQKVEFLVSFYNNEISEKSEIFDDQFSVERPDGSNFTLKIRSTKLEDSAMYFCASGETQYFGPGTRLLVL.

The chain combines TRBV20-1 with TRBJ2-4, with 8 bases fitting TRBD1. CDR1 is DFQATT and CDR2 is SNEGSKA in the germline V gene (reference sequence). CDR3 length equals 12 residues. Trimming cost V 6 bases and J 4 bases; bases outside gene matches: 2. The CDR3 spells CSARTGKNIQYF. The DNA for the CDR3 is TGCAGTGCCCGGACAGGGAAAAACATTCAGTACTTC.

The V and J genes are TRBV7-9 and TRBJ2-3, with 8 bases identical to TRBD2. The V gene end was trimmed by 3 bases and the J gene end by 3 bases; junction bases not matched to a gene: 14. Looked up from germline, CDR1 is SEHNR and CDR2 is FQNEAQ (reference sequence). The CDR3 runs to 18 residues. The CDR3 DNA follows: TGTGCCAGCAGCTTGTTACAAGCCGGGACTAGACCGACAGATACGCAGTATTTT. Its translation is CASSLLQAGTRPTDTQYF.

V gene TRBV20-1 combines with J gene TRBJ2-5; D remains ambiguous. Trimming took 5 bases from V and 2 from J, leaving 18 bases between them. The CDR3 consists of 15 residues. Germline V gives CDR1 DFQATT, CDR2 SNEGSKA (reference sequence). The CDR3 coding sequence is TGCAGTGCTCCCAGAGATGGGCTTTCTCAAGAGACCCAGTACTTC. Translated, it gives CSAPRDGLSQETQYF.

The count of this clonotype is one. The chain recombines TRBV7-8 with TRBJ2-1, with D possibly TRBD2 on 6 matching bases. V lost 5 bases, J lost 4 bases, and 21 bases lay in between. The CDR3 runs 17 residues. CDR1 is SGHVS and CDR2 is FQNEAQ in the germline V gene. The CDR3 protein is CASSILLRLDKYNEQFF. CDR3 DNA sequence: TGTGCCAGCAGCATACTTCTTAGACTAGATAAATACAATGAGCAGTTCTTC.

Turning to this clonotype: The junction and the germline gene differ at one end; a read error may be behind it. The CDR3 sequence is CSAGEGLLGNIQYF. DNA of the CDR3: TGCAGTGCTGGAGAGGGACTTCTGGGTAACATTCAGTACTTC. The genes are TRBV20-1 and TRBJ2-4; weak D call: TRBD2 (6 bases). Germline CDR1 and CDR2: DFQATT and SNEGSKA (reference sequence). This CDR3 has 14 amino acids.

The chain carries TRBV11-2 and TRBJ2-3, with D perhaps matching TRBD1 (6 bases). The CDR3 has 15 residues. The germline gives CDR1 SGHAT, CDR2 FQNNGV. V dropped 5 bases and J dropped 2 bases, with 14 bases sitting between them. The CDR3 reads CASSAGQRITDTQYF. DNA for the CDR3: TGTGCCAGCAGCGCCGGACAGCGCATCACAGATACGCAGTATTTT. Based on the CDR3 plus reference TRBV11-2 and TRBJ2-3, the full variable domain is EAGVAQSPRYKIIEKRQSVAFWCNPISGHATLYWYQQILGQGPKLLIQFQNNGVVDDSQLPKDRFSAERLKGVDSTLKIQPAKLEDSAVYLCASSAGQRITDTQYFGPGTRLTVL.

This chain links TRBV7-2 with TRBJ2-1; 7 bases align to TRBD2. The germline V gene encodes CDR1 SGHTA and CDR2 FQGNSA. The V segment lost 5 bases and the J segment 5 bases; nucleotides outside the gene matches: 3. The CDR3 consists of 13 residues. The CDR3 loop reads CASSRGVDNEQFF. The CDR3, as DNA: TGTGCCAGCAGCCGGGGGGTTGACAATGAGCAGTTCTTC.

The chain couples TRBV12-3 or TRBV12-4 to TRBJ2-1; D is perhaps TRBD2 (6 bases). This CDR3 has 15 amino acids. V was trimmed by 4 bases and J by 3 bases, leaving 13 bases between them. The CDR3 sequence is CASSSLEGFYNEQFF. The CDR3 DNA reads TGTGCCAGCAGTTCGCTGGAGGGGTTCTACAATGAGCAGTTCTTC.

The chain carries TRBV5-1 and TRBJ1-1; no definite D call. The germline V gene encodes CDR1 SGHRS and CDR2 YFSETQ. The CDR3 extends over 15 amino acids. Trimming removed 0 bases from V and 0 bases from J, with 9 bases in between. The CDR3 reads CASSLAGVMNTEAFF. In DNA, the CDR3 is TGCGCCAGCAGCTTGGCCGGAGTCATGAACACTGAAGCTTTCTTT. Full variable domain (remainder filled in from reference TRBV5-1 and TRBJ1-1): KAGVTQTPRYLIKTRGQQVTLSCSPISGHRSVSWYQQTPGQGLQFLFEYFSETQRNKGNFPGRFSGRQFSNSRSEMNVSTLELGDSALYLCASSLAGVMNTEAFFGQGTRLTVV.

The rearrangement links TRBV5-1 to TRBJ2-5; TRBD1 matches 9 bases. The CDR3 is 15 residues long. V shed 0 bases, J shed 11 bases, and the junction held 11 bases outside the gene matches. Germline assignment: CDR1 SGHRS and CDR2 YFSETQ. In DNA, the CDR3 is TGCGCCAGCAGCTTGGTCCGGGACAGGGCTCATGAGCAGTACTTC. As protein: CASSLVRDRAHEQYF.

This clonotype was picked up many times. This chain joins TRBV29-1 and TRBJ2-5; tentative D call: TRBD2 (6 bases). From germline, CDR1 is SQVTM and CDR2 ANQGSEA. With 5 bases removed from V and 3 bases from J, the gap between germline ends came to 10 bases. The CDR3 sequence is 12 residues long. The DNA for the CDR3 is TGCAGCGTTACTGGGGGGAAAGAGACCCAGTACTTC. Translating gives CSVTGGKETQYF.